The sequence of this TCR beta chain was determined in a study of glioma-infiltrating T cells after dendritic cell vaccination. Libraries were prepared by immunoSEQ multiplex PCR; TCRdb keeps only in-frame clonotypes and omits some of them. The sample records tens of thousands of clones, 80% to 85% being singletons. The receptor was isolated from a human donor with glioblastoma. The specimen was blood, collected before dendritic cell vaccination.

CDR3 in amino acids: CATAVDQETQYF. CDR3 DNA sequence: TGTGCCACCGCGGTAGATCAAGAGACCCAGTACTTC. The rearrangement links TRBV2 to TRBJ2-5, with no clear D. Per the germline V gene, CDR1 is SNHLY and CDR2 is FYNNEI. V lost 10 bases and J lost 2, with 11 bases in between. The CDR3 runs 12 residues.